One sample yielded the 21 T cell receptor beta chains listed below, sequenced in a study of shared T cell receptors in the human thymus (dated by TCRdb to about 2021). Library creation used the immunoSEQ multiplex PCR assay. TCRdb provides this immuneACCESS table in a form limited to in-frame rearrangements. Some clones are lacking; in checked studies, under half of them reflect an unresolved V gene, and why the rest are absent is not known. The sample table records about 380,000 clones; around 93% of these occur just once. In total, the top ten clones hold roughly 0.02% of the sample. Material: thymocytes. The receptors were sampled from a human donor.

The CDR3 loop is CASSLEGTTTAEAFF. The CDR3 region has the DNA TGTGCCAGCAGCTTGGAGGGAACTACAACCGCTGAAGCTTTCTTT. This rearrangement joins TRBV5-6 to TRBJ1-1; D is unresolved. The CDR3 extends over 15 amino acids. Germline V gene data show CDR1 as SGHDT and CDR2 as YYEEEE. V was trimmed by 0 bases and J by 6 bases, leaving 15 bases between them.

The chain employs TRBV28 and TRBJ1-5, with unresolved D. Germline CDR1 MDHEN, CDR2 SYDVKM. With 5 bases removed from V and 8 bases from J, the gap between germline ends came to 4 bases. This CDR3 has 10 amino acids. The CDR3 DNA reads TGTGCCAGCAGTCAGGAGCCCCAGCATTTT. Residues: CASSQEPQHF.

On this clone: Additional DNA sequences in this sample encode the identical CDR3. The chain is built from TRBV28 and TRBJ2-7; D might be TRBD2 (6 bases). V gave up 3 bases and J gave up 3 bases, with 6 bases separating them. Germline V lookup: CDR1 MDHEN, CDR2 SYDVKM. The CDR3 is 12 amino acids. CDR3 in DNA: TGTGCCAGCAGTTTGACTAGCTACGAGCAGTACTTC. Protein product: CASSLTSYEQYF.

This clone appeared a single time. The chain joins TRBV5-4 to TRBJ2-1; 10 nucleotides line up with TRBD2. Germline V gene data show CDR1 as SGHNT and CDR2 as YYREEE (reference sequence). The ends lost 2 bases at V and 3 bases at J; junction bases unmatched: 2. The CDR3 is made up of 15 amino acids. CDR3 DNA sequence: TGTGCCAGCAGCTTTCGGACTAGCGGCTACAATGAGCAGTTCTTC. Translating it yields CASSFRTSGYNEQFF. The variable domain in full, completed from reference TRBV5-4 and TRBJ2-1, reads ETGVTQSPTHLIKTRGQQVTLRCSSQSGHNTVSWYQQALGQGPQFIFQYYREEENGRGNFPPRFSGLQFPNYSSELNVNALELDDSALYLCASSFRTSGYNEQFFGPGTRLTVL.

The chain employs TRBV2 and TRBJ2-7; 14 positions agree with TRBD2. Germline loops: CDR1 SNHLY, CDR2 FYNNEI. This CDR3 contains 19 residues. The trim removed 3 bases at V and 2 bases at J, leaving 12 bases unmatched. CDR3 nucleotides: TGTGCCAGCAGTGAGGGACTAGCGGGAGTGCGAATTCTTACCTACGAGCAGTACTTC. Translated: CASSEGLAGVRILTYEQYF.

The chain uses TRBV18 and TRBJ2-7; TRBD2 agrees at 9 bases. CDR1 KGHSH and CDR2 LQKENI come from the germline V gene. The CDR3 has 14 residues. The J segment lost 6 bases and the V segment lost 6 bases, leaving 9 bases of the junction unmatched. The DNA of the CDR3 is TGTGCCAGCTCCCCCCCAGGTAGCGGGGGCGAGCAGTACTTC. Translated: CASSPPGSGGEQYF.

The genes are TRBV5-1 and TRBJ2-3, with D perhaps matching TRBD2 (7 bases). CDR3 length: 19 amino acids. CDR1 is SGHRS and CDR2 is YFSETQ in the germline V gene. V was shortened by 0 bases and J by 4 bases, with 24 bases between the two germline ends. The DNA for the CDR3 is TGCGCCAGCAGCTTGGCCACTTGTGGGGGCGGGAGAAGTCCAGATACGCAGTATTTT. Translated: CASSLATCGGGRSPDTQYF.

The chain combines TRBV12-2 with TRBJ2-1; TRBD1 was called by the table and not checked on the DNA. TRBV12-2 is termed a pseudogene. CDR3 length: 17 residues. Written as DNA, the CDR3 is TGTGCAAGTCGCCCCAGGGGGGAGGACTGCTCCTACAATGAGCAGTTCTTC. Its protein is CASRPRGEDCSYNEQFF.

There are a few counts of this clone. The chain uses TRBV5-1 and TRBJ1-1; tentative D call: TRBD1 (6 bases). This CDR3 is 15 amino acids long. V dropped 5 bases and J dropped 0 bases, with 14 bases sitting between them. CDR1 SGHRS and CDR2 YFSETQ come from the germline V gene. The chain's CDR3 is CASRLQGYLNTEAFF. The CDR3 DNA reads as TGCGCCAGCAGACTCCAGGGGTACTTGAACACTGAAGCTTTCTTT.

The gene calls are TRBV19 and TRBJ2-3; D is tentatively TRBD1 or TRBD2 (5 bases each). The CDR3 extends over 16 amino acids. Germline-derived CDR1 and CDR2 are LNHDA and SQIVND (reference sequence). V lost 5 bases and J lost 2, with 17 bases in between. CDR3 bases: TGTGCCAGTAGTCCTCTGGGACGGACCTACACAGATACGCAGTATTTT. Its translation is CASSPLGRTYTDTQYF.

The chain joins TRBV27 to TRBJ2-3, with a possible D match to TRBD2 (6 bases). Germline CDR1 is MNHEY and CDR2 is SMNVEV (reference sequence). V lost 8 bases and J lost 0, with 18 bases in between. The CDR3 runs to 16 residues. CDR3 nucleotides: TGTGCCAGCCACCCCAAACCGGGACTGAGCACAGATACGCAGTATTTT. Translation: CASHPKPGLSTDTQYF.

The CDR3 sequence is CASSHSGQEEPYEQYF. CDR3 coding DNA: TGTGCCAGCAGCCATTCAGGACAGGAGGAACCCTACGAGCAGTACTTC. This sequence joins TRBV14 and TRBJ2-7; 7 bases map to TRBD1. The CDR3 length is 16 residues. After removal of 3 bases from V and 2 bases from J, the junction contained 10 bases not matched to a gene. Germline-derived CDR1 and CDR2 are SGHDN and FVKESK.

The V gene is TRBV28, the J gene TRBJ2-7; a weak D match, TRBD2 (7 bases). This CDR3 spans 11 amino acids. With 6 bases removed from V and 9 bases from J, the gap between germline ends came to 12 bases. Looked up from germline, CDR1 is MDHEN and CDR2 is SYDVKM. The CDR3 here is CASRRGGWQYF. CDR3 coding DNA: TGTGCCAGCAGGAGGGGGGGGTGGCAGTACTTC.

This chain's CDR3 is CAGGPNYEQYF. CDR3 sequence (DNA): TGTGCCGGGGGACCGAACTACGAGCAGTACTTC. The J gene is TRBJ2-7, the V gene TRBV2; either TRBD1 or TRBD2 may fit D (5 bases each). CDR1 and CDR2 from the germline V gene are SNHLY and FYNNEI. Trimming shortened V by 11 bases and J by 3 bases, and 11 bases separated the two germline ends. The CDR3 runs 11 residues.

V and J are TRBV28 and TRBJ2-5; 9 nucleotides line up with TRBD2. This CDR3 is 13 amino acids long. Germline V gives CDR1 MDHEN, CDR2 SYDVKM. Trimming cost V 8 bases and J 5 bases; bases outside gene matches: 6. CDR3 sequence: CASFSGSGETQYF. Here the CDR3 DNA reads TGTGCCAGCTTTAGCGGGAGTGGGGAGACCCAGTACTTC.

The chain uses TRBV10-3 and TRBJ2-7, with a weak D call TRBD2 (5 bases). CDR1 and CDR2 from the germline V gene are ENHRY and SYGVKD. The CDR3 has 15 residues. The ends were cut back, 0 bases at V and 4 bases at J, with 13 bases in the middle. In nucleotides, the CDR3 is TGTGCCATCAGTGAGTCGACTACTCTAACTTACGAGCAGTACTTC. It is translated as CAISESTTLTYEQYF.

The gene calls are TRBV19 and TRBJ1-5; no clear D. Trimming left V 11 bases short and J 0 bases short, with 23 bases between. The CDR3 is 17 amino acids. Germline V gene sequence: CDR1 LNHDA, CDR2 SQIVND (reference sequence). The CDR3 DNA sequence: TGTGCCTCTTCGCGGGCAGGCGACCTTTATAGCAATCAGCCCCAGCATTTT. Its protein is CASSRAGDLYSNQPQHF. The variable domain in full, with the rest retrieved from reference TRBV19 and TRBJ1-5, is DGGITQSPKYLFRKEGQNVTLSCEQNLNHDAMYWYRQDPGQGLRLIYYSQIVNDFQKGDIAEGYSVSREKKESFPLTVTSAQKNPTAFYLCASSRAGDLYSNQPQHFGDGTRLSIL.

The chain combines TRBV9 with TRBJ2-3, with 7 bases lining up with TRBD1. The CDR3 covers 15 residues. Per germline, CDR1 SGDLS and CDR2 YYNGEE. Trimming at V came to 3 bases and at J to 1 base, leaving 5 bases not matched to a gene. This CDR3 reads CASSEGTVGTDTQYF. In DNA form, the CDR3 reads TGTGCCAGCAGCGAAGGGACAGTTGGCACAGATACGCAGTATTTT. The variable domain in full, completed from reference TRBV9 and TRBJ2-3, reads DSGVTQTPKHLITATGQRVTLRCSPRSGDLSVYWYQQSLDQGLQFLIQYYNGEERAKGNILERFSAQQFPDLHSELNLSSLELGDSALYFCASSEGTVGTDTQYFGPGTRLTVL.

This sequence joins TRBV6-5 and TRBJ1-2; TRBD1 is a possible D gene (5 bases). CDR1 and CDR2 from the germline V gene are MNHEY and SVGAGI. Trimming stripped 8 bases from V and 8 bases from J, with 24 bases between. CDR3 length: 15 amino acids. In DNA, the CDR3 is TGTGCCAGCTCCCGTCTGTTTAGGGGACCACAGGGCTACACCTTC. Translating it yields CASSRLFRGPQGYTF.

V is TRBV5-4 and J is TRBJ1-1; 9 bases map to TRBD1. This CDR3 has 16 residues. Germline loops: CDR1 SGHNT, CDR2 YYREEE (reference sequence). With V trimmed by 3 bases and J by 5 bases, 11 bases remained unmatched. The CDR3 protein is CASSYETGGARTEAFF. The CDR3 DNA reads TGTGCCAGCAGCTATGAAACAGGGGGCGCGCGAACTGAAGCTTTCTTT. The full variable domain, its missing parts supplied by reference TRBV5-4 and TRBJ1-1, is ETGVTQSPTHLIKTRGQQVTLRCSSQSGHNTVSWYQQALGQGPQFIFQYYREEENGRGNFPPRFSGLQFPNYSSELNVNALELDDSALYLCASSYETGGARTEAFFGQGTRLTVV.

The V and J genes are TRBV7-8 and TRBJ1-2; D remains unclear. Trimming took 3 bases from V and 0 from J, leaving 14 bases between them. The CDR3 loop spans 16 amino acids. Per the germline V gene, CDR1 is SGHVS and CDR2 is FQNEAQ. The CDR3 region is CASSFHCRPANYGYTF. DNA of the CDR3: TGTGCCAGCAGCTTTCATTGCAGACCTGCTAACTATGGCTACACCTTC.